The clone carrying this T cell receptor beta chain was counted ten times or more. The sample comes from a study of Graves' ophthalmopathy and Graves' hyperthyroidism. RNA transcripts yielded amplified TCR beta CDR3 regions. HTBI primers primed a first-round RT-PCR, and a second-round multiplex PCR followed. TCRdb ran MiXCR on the multiplex PCR reads and lists one entry per CDR3 protein. This repertoire shows 400,000 to 500,000 distinct CDR3 sequences, more than 20% found once; its top ten account for more than 2.5%. Stable hyperthyroidism was defined by absence of ophthalmopathy within 18 months of follow-up. The receptor comes from a woman aged 18-29 years with stable Graves' hyperthyroidism. The sample taken for sequencing was peripheral blood.

The CDR3 protein is CASSPHGDYEQYF. The DNA of the CDR3 is TGTGCCAGTTCACCCCACGGGGACTACGAGCAGTACTTC. The chain uses TRBV19 and TRBJ2-7, with D perhaps TRBD2 (5 bases). Deletions cut 8 bases from V and 3 bases from J, with 14 bases between. Germline V gives CDR1 LNHDA, CDR2 SQIVND (reference sequence). CDR3 length: 13 residues.